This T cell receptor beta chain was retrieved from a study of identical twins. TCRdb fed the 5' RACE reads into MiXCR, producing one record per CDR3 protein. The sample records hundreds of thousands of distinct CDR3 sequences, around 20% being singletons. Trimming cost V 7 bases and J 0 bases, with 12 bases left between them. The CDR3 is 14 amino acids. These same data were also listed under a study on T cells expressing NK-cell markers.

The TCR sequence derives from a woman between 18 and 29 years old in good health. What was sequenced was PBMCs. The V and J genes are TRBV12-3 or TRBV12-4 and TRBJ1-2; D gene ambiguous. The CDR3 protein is CASTPVRANYGYTF. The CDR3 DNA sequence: TGTGCCAGCACCCCAGTAAGAGCTAACTATGGCTACACCTTC.